These 32 T cell receptor beta chains came from one sample sequenced in a study of control samples from healthy donors and cancer patients. Only in-frame clones appear in the TCRdb table, and some are missing; sequencing was by immunoSEQ multiplex PCR. The repertoire consists of 85,000 to 95,000 clones, with roughly nine tenths occurring once and the leading ten covering 0.92%. Source material: blood. Receptor source: a woman in her twenties or thirties in good health.

V usage is TRBV14 and J usage is TRBJ2-3; D not certain. Germline CDR1 and CDR2: SGHDN and FVKESK. The CDR3 loop spans 13 amino acids. V was shortened by 4 bases and J by 0 bases, with 5 bases between the two germline ends. CDR3: CASSPPSTDTQYF. CDR3 in DNA: TGTGCCAGCAGCCCTCCTAGCACAGATACGCAGTATTTT.

The chain employs TRBV28 and TRBJ2-7, with 8 positions matching TRBD2. This CDR3 comprises 17 residues. V was pared by 2 bases and J by 0 bases, with 9 bases of the junction left unmatched. Germline CDR1 is MDHEN and CDR2 is SYDVKM. The CDR3 DNA reads as TGTGCCAGCAGTTTACAGCGGGGGAAACATTACTCCTACGAGCAGTACTTC. As protein: CASSLQRGKHYSYEQYF.

The rearrangement links TRBV4-2 to TRBJ2-7; TRBD2 is a possible D gene (5 bases). V lost 4 bases, J lost 2 bases, and 15 bases lay in between. Germline V gene data show CDR1 as LGHNA and CDR2 as YNFKEQ. The CDR3 covers 15 residues. CDR3 sequence: CASSPNGVPTYEQYF. The CDR3 DNA follows: TGTGCCAGCAGCCCCAACGGGGTTCCTACCTACGAGCAGTACTTC.

V is TRBV4-2 and J is TRBJ1-1; D not resolved. This CDR3 has 14 residues. Deletions cut 1 base from V and 8 bases from J, with 14 bases between. The germline V gene has CDR1 LGHNA and CDR2 YNFKEQ. CDR3 coding DNA: TGTGCCAGCAGCCAAGGGGCCGGTCTGGGCGAAGCTTTCTTT. It is translated as CASSQGAGLGEAFF.

The chain carries TRBV18 and TRBJ2-3, with TRBD2 matching 9 bases. This CDR3 spans 17 amino acids. The germline V gene has CDR1 KGHSH and CDR2 LQKENI. The ends lost 1 base at V and 1 base at J; junction bases unmatched: 6. This CDR3 is CASSPQGASGGTDTQYF. CDR3 in DNA: TGTGCCAGCTCACCACAGGGGGCTAGCGGGGGCACAGATACGCAGTATTTT. Full variable domain (missing parts from reference TRBV18 and TRBJ2-3): NAGVMQNPRHLVRRRGQEARLRCSPMKGHSHVYWYRQLPEEGLKFMVYLQKENIIDESGMPKERFSAEFPKEGPSILRIQQVVRGDSAAYFCASSPQGASGGTDTQYFGPGTRLTVL.

The V and J genes are TRBV11-3 and TRBJ2-1; no reliable D call. The V end lost 5 bases, the J end lost 0 bases, and 14 bases lay between the germline ends. Germline CDR1 reads SGHNT; CDR2 reads YENEEA. The CDR3 has 16 residues. The chain's CDR3 is CASSDPKAGSYNEQFF. CDR3 DNA: TGTGCCAGCAGCGACCCGAAGGCCGGCTCCTACAATGAGCAGTTCTTC.

This clone has only a few counts. The chain has TRBV5-1 and TRBJ1-4, with unresolved D. Germline-derived CDR1 and CDR2 are SGHRS and YFSETQ. CDR3 length: 14 amino acids. The V end lost 0 bases, the J end lost 0 bases, and 3 bases lay between the germline ends. CDR3 in amino acids: CASSLVSTNEKLFF. CDR3 sequence (DNA): TGCGCCAGCAGCTTGGTTTCAACTAATGAAAAACTGTTTTTT. The whole variable domain, filled in from reference TRBV5-1 and TRBJ1-4, reads KAGVTQTPRYLIKTRGQQVTLSCSPISGHRSVSWYQQTPGQGLQFLFEYFSETQRNKGNFPGRFSGRQFSNSRSEMNVSTLELGDSALYLCASSLVSTNEKLFFGSGTQLSVL.

The chain has TRBV28 and TRBJ1-2; 7 bases map to TRBD1. The CDR3 is made up of 13 amino acids. Germline CDR1 and CDR2: MDHEN and SYDVKM. V dropped 7 bases and J dropped 2; count of bases not matched to a gene: 4. This CDR3 reads CASIRGRNYGYTF. In DNA, the CDR3 is TGTGCCAGCATTAGGGGGCGGAACTATGGCTACACCTTC.

In this sample, this clone turned up once. The J gene is TRBJ2-7, the V gene TRBV27; no reliable D call. The CDR3 runs 13 residues. Trimming took 3 bases from V and 7 from J, leaving 13 bases between them. Looked up from germline, CDR1 is MNHEY and CDR2 is SMNVEV (reference sequence). The CDR3 sequence is CASSFGPDGEQYF. CDR3 DNA: TGTGCCAGCAGTTTTGGTCCAGATGGGGAGCAGTACTTC.

The V and J genes are TRBV27 and TRBJ2-1; 10 bases match TRBD1. This CDR3 spans 15 amino acids. CDR1 is MNHEY, CDR2 SMNVEV, per germline (reference sequence). J was trimmed by 4 bases and V by 6 bases; bases with no gene match: 6. The chain's CDR3 is CASSLGQGVYNEQFF. The DNA of the CDR3 is TGTGCCAGCAGCCTCGGACAGGGGGTATACAATGAGCAGTTCTTC.

V and J are TRBV27 and TRBJ2-1, with 8 bases fitting TRBD1. Germline-derived CDR1 and CDR2 are MNHEY and SMNVEV (reference sequence). The CDR3 runs to 13 residues. The trim removed 0 bases at V and 12 bases at J, leaving 4 bases unmatched. For the CDR3, the DNA is TGTGCCAGCAGTTTATCGGGGGACAGGAGGCAGTTCTTC. Translation gives CASSLSGDRRQFF.

This chain connects TRBV11-2 to TRBJ1-4; 9 bases are a match to TRBD1. Germline CDR1 is SGHAT and CDR2 is FQNNGV. The CDR3 is made up of 13 amino acids. V was pared by 7 bases and J by 8 bases, with 5 bases of the junction left unmatched. The CDR3 bases are TGTGCCAGCAAACCGACAGGGGGGGAAAAACTGTTTTTT. Its protein product is CASKPTGGEKLFF.

The rearrangement joins TRBV14 to TRBJ2-1, with a possible D match to TRBD1 (6 bases). Germline CDR1 SGHDN, CDR2 FVKESK. V was pared by 0 bases and J by 1 base, with 19 bases between. The CDR3 has 19 residues. The CDR3 region is CASSQEGVGQGISYNEQFF. The CDR3 DNA sequence: TGTGCCAGCAGCCAAGAAGGGGTGGGGCAGGGGATATCCTACAATGAGCAGTTCTTC.

The sample holds one count of this clone. V is TRBV5-6 and J is TRBJ2-1, with D unresolved. CDR1 is SGHDT and CDR2 is YYEEEE in the germline V gene. Trimming took 3 bases from V and 0 from J, leaving 13 bases between them. The CDR3 totals 16 residues. CDR3: CASSSPRSSSYNEQFF. The CDR3 bases are TGTGCCAGCAGCTCCCCCCGGAGTAGCTCCTACAATGAGCAGTTCTTC. Complete variable domain (other parts from reference TRBV5-6 and TRBJ2-1): DAGVTQSPTHLIKTRGQQVTLRCSPKSGHDTVSWYQQALGQGPQFIFQYYEEEERQRGNFPDRFSGHQFPNYSSELNVNALLLGDSALYLCASSSPRSSSYNEQFFGPGTRLTVL.

This chain joins TRBV2 and TRBJ1-2; D not resolved. CDR1 SNHLY and CDR2 FYNNEI come from the germline V gene. The V end lost 4 bases, the J end lost 4 bases, and 10 bases lay between the germline ends. The CDR3 has 13 residues. The CDR3 DNA is TGTGCCAGCAGTGCAGAGCAGGTCTATGGCTACACCTTC. Its translation is CASSAEQVYGYTF.

V is TRBV7-9 and J is TRBJ1-4; no clear D. The length of the CDR3 is 14 residues. V dropped 1 base and J dropped 8 bases, with 11 bases sitting between them. Germline V gene sequence: CDR1 SEHNR, CDR2 FQNEAQ (reference sequence). The CDR3: CASSLGVNSEKLFF. The CDR3 DNA sequence: TGTGCCAGCAGCTTAGGGGTAAATTCAGAAAAACTGTTTTTT.

The chain employs TRBV6-2 or TRBV6-3 and TRBJ1-2; TRBD1 matches 8 bases. Losses at the gene ends were 5 bases for V and 8 bases for J; bases not matched to a gene: 10. The CDR3 has 14 residues. Germline-derived CDR1 and CDR2 are MNHEY and SVGEGT. This CDR3 reads CASSPTGAGKGYTF. CDR3 DNA sequence: TGTGCCAGCAGTCCGACAGGGGCCGGTAAGGGCTACACCTTC.

The CDR3 sequence is CASSSRNTDTQYF. For the CDR3, the DNA is TGTGCCAGCAGCTCACGAAACACAGATACGCAGTATTTT. The chain couples TRBV7-9 to TRBJ2-3; D uncertain. CDR3 length: 13 amino acids. V lost 4 bases and J 2 bases, leaving 7 bases between the germline ends. CDR1 and CDR2 from the germline V gene are SEHNR and FQNEAQ (reference sequence).

This rearrangement joins TRBV14 to TRBJ1-5; no clear D gene. With 3 bases removed from V and 3 bases from J, the gap between germline ends came to 9 bases. There are 14 residues in the CDR3. Per the germline V gene, CDR1 is SGHDN and CDR2 is FVKESK. In nucleotides, the CDR3 is TGTGCCAGCAGCCACTCGGGTCTCAATCAGCCCCAGCATTTT. This sequence encodes CASSHSGLNQPQHF.

This chain joins TRBV19 and TRBJ1-5; D perhaps matches TRBD1 (5 bases). V was cut by 6 bases and J by 0 bases, with 12 bases left in between. This CDR3 has 15 amino acids. CDR1 is LNHDA, CDR2 SQIVND, per germline (reference sequence). The CDR3 nucleotides read TGTGCCAGTAGGGGGAGGGGAGTTAGCAATCAGCCCCAGCATTTT. Amino acids: CASRGRGVSNQPQHF.

The chain combines TRBV6-1 with TRBJ1-4; D is possibly TRBD1 (5 bases). V lost 4 bases and J lost 4, with 16 bases in between. The CDR3 extends over 16 amino acids. The germline V gene has CDR1 MNHNS and CDR2 SASEGT. CDR3 coding DNA: TGTGCCAGCAGTGCGGGGGAGGGCGCGGGTAATGAAAAACTGTTTTTT. Its translation is CASSAGEGAGNEKLFF.

The V gene is TRBV19, the J gene TRBJ1-1, with a tentative D call TRBD1 (5 bases). Per the germline V gene, CDR1 is LNHDA and CDR2 is SQIVND (reference sequence). Deletions cut 5 bases from V and 1 base from J, with 8 bases between. CDR3 length: 13 residues. This CDR3 reads CASSLTGNTEAFF. The CDR3 bases are TGTGCCAGTAGTCTCACAGGGAACACTGAAGCTTTCTTT. Full variable domain (remainder filled in from reference TRBV19 and TRBJ1-1): DGGITQSPKYLFRKEGQNVTLSCEQNLNHDAMYWYRQDPGQGLRLIYYSQIVNDFQKGDIAEGYSVSREKKESFPLTVTSAQKNPTAFYLCASSLTGNTEAFFGQGTRLTVV.

The chain has TRBV7-2 and TRBJ1-2; TRBD1 matches 9 bases. J gave up 5 bases and V 3 bases, and 7 bases lay outside the gene matches. CDR1 and CDR2 (germline): SGHTA, FQGNSA. The CDR3 has 15 residues. DNA for the CDR3: TGTGCCAGCAGCTTTGTCAGACAGGGGGTTTATGGCTACACCTTC. Translated: CASSFVRQGVYGYTF.

The chain combines TRBV9 with TRBJ1-2; TRBD1 aligns across 7 bases. This CDR3 has 14 amino acids. Germline lookup yields CDR1 SGDLS and CDR2 YYNGEE. After removal of 4 bases from V and 4 bases from J, the junction contained 7 bases not matched to a gene. As DNA, the CDR3 is TGTGCCAGCAGCCCCAGGACAGGACCCTATGGCTACACCTTC. Amino acids: CASSPRTGPYGYTF.

This CDR3 is CASSIAQQRDTGELFF. The DNA of the CDR3 is TGTGCCAGTAGTATAGCGCAACAGCGGGACACCGGGGAGCTGTTTTTT. This chain connects TRBV19 to TRBJ2-2; D is perhaps TRBD2 (6 bases). The CDR3 loop spans 16 amino acids. From germline, CDR1 is LNHDA and CDR2 SQIVND (reference sequence). Trimming removed 1 base at V and 3 bases at J, with 12 bases between.

V usage is TRBV2 and J usage is TRBJ2-7; D is uncertain. Trimming shortened V by 4 bases and J by 4 bases, and 8 bases separated the two germline ends. The germline V gene encodes CDR1 SNHLY and CDR2 FYNNEI. The CDR3 is 12 amino acids. The CDR3 bases are TGTGCCAGCAGTGGGGTTGGTTACGAGCAGTACTTC. Translating it yields CASSGVGYEQYF. Supplemented by reference TRBV2 and TRBJ2-7, the full variable domain reads EPEVTQTPSHQVTQMGQEVILRCVPISNHLYFYWYRQILGQKVEFLVSFYNNEISEKSEIFDDQFSVERPDGSNFTLKIRSTKLEDSAMYFCASSGVGYEQYFGPGTRLTVT.

This clone was counted a single time. This chain links TRBV5-1 with TRBJ2-3; D is ambiguous. The length of the CDR3 is 12 residues. Trimming pared 6 bases from V and 4 bases from J, leaving 9 bases between. Germline V gene data show CDR1 as SGHRS and CDR2 as YFSETQ. CDR3: CASKISADTQYF. The CDR3 bases are TGCGCCAGCAAGATCTCGGCAGATACGCAGTATTTT.

V gene TRBV19 combines with J gene TRBJ2-1; no clear D. V was shortened by 7 bases and J by 0 bases, with 13 bases between the two germline ends. The germline V gene encodes CDR1 LNHDA and CDR2 SQIVND (reference sequence). This CDR3 has 15 amino acids. The DNA for the CDR3 is TGTGCCAGTAAGGAGCGACAAAACTCCTACAATGAGCAGTTCTTC. Translated, it gives CASKERQNSYNEQFF.

This chain links TRBV7-9 with TRBJ2-1, with D perhaps TRBD2 (5 bases). The CDR3 contains 13 residues. CDR1 is SEHNR and CDR2 is FQNEAQ in the germline V gene (reference sequence). V was clipped by 7 bases and J by 5 bases, with 12 bases between them. CDR3 protein: CASTRGSDNEQFF. For the CDR3, the DNA is TGTGCCAGCACCCGGGGTTCCGACAATGAGCAGTTCTTC.

The chain carries TRBV6-5 and TRBJ2-3; 13 nucleotides match TRBD2. V trimming: 7 bases; J trimming: 4 bases; junction bases outside the gene matches: 5. Germline V gene sequence: CDR1 MNHEY, CDR2 SVGAGI. The length of the CDR3 is 15 residues. CDR3 bases: TGTGCCAGCACCCGACTAGCGGGAGGATCAGATACGCAGTATTTT. Amino acids: CASTRLAGGSDTQYF.

The chain combines TRBV15 with TRBJ1-5; D possibly corresponds to TRBD1 (6 bases). Germline-derived CDR1 and CDR2 are LNHNV and YYDKDF (reference sequence). This CDR3 comprises 15 residues. The germline V and J ends were trimmed by 0 bases and 6 bases, with 12 bases remaining between them. CDR3 amino acids: CATSRDSGASQPQHF. The CDR3, as DNA: TGTGCCACCAGCAGAGATTCGGGGGCAAGTCAGCCCCAGCATTTT.

This sequence joins TRBV6-6 and TRBJ2-7; no reliable D call. The germline CDR1 and CDR2 sequences are MNHNY and SVGAGI (reference sequence). The CDR3 totals 12 residues. Trimming cost V 5 bases and J 3 bases, with 8 bases left between them. The CDR3 DNA is TGTGCCAGCAGTACTCTAGGCTACGAGCAGTACTTC. Translated: CASSTLGYEQYF.